The clone carrying this T cell receptor beta chain was seen more than once but under ten times. Its antigen is not identified. Physicians reached a diagnosis by relying on clinical symptoms, serum thyroxine, TRAb, thyroid ultrasound and orbital computed tomography. This sample is part of a study of Graves' ophthalmopathy and Graves' hyperthyroidism. Overall study results and limits: A 13-signature model separated ophthalmopathy from stable hyperthyroidism, reaching about 91% sensitivity and roughly 82% specificity cross-validated. Blood was where most expanded thyroid clonotypes above 0.001 frequency also turned up.

TCR beta CDR3 amplification used RNA transcripts. Following a first-round RT-PCR that used HTBI primers, a second-round multiplex PCR was carried out. TCRdb processed the multiplex PCR reads anew with MiXCR; each CDR3 protein has one entry. The sample has roughly 420,000 distinct CDR3 sequences; more than 20% are singletons. The trim removed 2 bases at V and 7 bases at J, leaving 8 bases unmatched. The CDR3 spans 17 residues. The V gene's germline CDR1 is SGHNT and CDR2 YYREEE (reference sequence). The chain is built from TRBV5-4 and TRBJ2-5; 16 positions match TRBD2. Sequencing used peripheral blood. This clonotype was sampled from a woman under 30 with stable Graves' hyperthyroidism. The CDR3 DNA reads TGTGCCAGCAGCTTAGGGACTAGCGGGGGGGTTGAAGGGACCCAGTACTTC. This sequence encodes CASSLGTSGGVEGTQYF.